This T cell receptor (beta chain) was observed in a study of CD8+ T cells in alopecia areata. This clone was detected only once. Germline loops: CDR1 SGHAT, CDR2 FQNNGV. This CDR3 region has 14 residues. Trimming at V came to 1 base and at J to 10 bases, leaving 9 bases not matched to a gene. TCR sequencing used cDNA made by reverse transcription of extracted RNA. TCRdb's copy holds only in-frame clones and misses some; the assay was immunoSEQ multiplex PCR. The sample carries over 85,000 clones, just over 70% recorded once. Treatment indicated: oral pan-JAK inhibitor, 5-10 mg twice daily. The chain couples TRBV11-2 to TRBJ1-1; 7 bases map to TRBD1. This clonotype originated in a human donor with alopecia areata. This specimen was CD8+ T cells sorted from blood, taken around week 42, from a patient treated with tofacitinib. CDR3 nucleotides: TGTGCCAGCAGCTTAGCCCCGGACAGGTCGATAGCTTTCTTT. The encoded protein is CASSLAPDRSIAFF.